Sequencing of this T cell receptor (beta chain) was carried out in a study of T cell responses to AZD1222 COVID-19 vaccine. General study points: Dominant at 160-218 and 743-854, vaccine-associated CD4 TCRs also spanned spike.

CDR3 length: 14 residues. Germline CDR1 is SGHTA and CDR2 is FQGNSA. Trimming removed 0 bases at V and 6 bases at J, with 11 bases between. Using immunoSEQ multiplex PCR, the repertoire was profiled, and TCRdb retains in-frame clones only, with some absent. The repertoire holds some 96,000 clones, with 80% to 90% as singletons. With regard to this clone: The antigen remains unidentified.

The origin of this receptor is an adult in good health. The chain links TRBV7-2 to TRBJ1-2; D is unresolved. The sequencing here drew on peripheral blood, taken on day 0 of AZD1222 vaccination. CDR3 coding DNA: TGTGCCAGCAGCTTAGCTTATACAGACCATGGCTACACCTTC. It encodes CASSLAYTDHGYTF.